Many counts were recorded for the clone carrying this T cell receptor beta chain. What it binds is not known. These data come from a study of T-cell reconstitution after alpha-beta-depleted transplantation in children. Unique molecular identifiers were incorporated into the prepared TCRbeta library. TCRdb processed the PCR reads anew with MiXCR; each CDR3 protein has one entry. The sample gives 600,000 to 800,000 distinct CDR3 sequences, roughly 13% of which show up once; roughly 0.77% is in the top ten. The study, taken as a whole, reports: Elevated TCRbeta diversity at day 60 was traced, in some patients, to surviving recipient T cells and thymic progenitors. The authors attributed T-cell counts and diversity one year after transplant mostly to newly produced T cells. After transplant, at about two months, alpha-beta T cells were reportedly derived from several hundred expanded graft clones.

In germline, CDR1 is MDHEN, CDR2 SYDVKM. Trimming cost V 6 bases and J 2 bases, with 17 bases left between them. The CDR3 length is 16 residues. The receptor's source is a girl aged 2 to 9 with congenital amegakaryocytic thrombocytopenia, due to receive a stem cell transplant. The sequencing here drew on PBMCs, taken before TCRalphabeta/CD19-depleted stem cell transplant. The gene calls are TRBV28 and TRBJ2-1; a weak D match, TRBD2 (5 bases). CDR3 bases: TGTGCCAGCAGCATTAGCGTGGGAGATACCTACAATGAGCAGTTCTTC. The encoded protein is CASSISVGDTYNEQFF.